The clone carrying this T cell receptor (beta chain) was detected once. Antigen specificity is unknown. This specimen belongs to a study of cytomegalovirus exposure and HLA in healthy donors. PCR employed 60 Vbeta and 13 Jbeta primers. The data were produced by immunoSEQ multiplex PCR, yet TCRdb's version contains in-frame clones alone and is incomplete. The table includes under 150,000 clones, 82% detected once. General study points: Researchers counted over 150 TCR beta chains as cytomegalovirus-associated.

The CDR3 is 15 residues long. The germline gives CDR1 SNHLY, CDR2 FYNNEI. What was sequenced was PBMCs. This chain links TRBV2 with TRBJ2-3; 10 nucleotides align to TRBD2. This clonotype originated in a woman younger than 35 in good health and CMV-seronegative. The CDR3 spells CADYSGTSGTDTQYF. CDR3 in DNA: TGTGCTGACTACTCCGGGACTAGCGGCACAGATACGCAGTATTTT.